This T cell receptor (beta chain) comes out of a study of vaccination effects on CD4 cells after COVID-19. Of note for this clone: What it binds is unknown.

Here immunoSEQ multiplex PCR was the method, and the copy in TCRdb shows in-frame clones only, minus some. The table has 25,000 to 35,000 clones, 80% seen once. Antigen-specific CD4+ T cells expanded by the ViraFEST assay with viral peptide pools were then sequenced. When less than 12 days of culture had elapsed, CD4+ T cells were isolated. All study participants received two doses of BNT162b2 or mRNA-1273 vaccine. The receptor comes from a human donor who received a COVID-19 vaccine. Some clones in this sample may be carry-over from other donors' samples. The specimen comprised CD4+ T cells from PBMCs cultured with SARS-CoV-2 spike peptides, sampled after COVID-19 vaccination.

The CDR3 reads CASRGNEKLFF. DNA of the CDR3: TGTGCCAGCAGGGGTAATGAAAAACTGTTTTTT. The chain joins TRBV12-3 or TRBV12-4 to TRBJ1-4; no clear D gene. Trimming removed 6 bases at V and 4 bases at J, with 3 bases between. The CDR3 sequence is 11 residues long.